This T cell receptor beta chain was identified in a study of T cell responses to AZD1222 COVID-19 vaccine. TCRdb's copy holds only in-frame clones and misses some; the assay was immunoSEQ multiplex PCR. The sample carries about 98,000 clones, around 90% recorded once. V was clipped by 7 bases and J by 0 bases, with 13 bases between them. This CDR3 comprises 15 residues. In germline, CDR1 is SEHNR, CDR2 FQNEAQ (reference sequence). A note on this clone: The antigen is not known.

Whole-study results and caveats: The donor group comprised mostly white British people and more females; the analysis possibly underestimated clonal diversity.

This TCR derives from an adult in good health. The chain links TRBV7-9 to TRBJ1-3; the D is unclear. The sample in question was peripheral blood, obtained on day 0 of AZD1222 vaccination. The CDR3 loop is CASINQRVSGNTIYF. CDR3 bases: TGTGCCAGCATCAACCAAAGGGTCTCTGGAAACACCATATATTTT.